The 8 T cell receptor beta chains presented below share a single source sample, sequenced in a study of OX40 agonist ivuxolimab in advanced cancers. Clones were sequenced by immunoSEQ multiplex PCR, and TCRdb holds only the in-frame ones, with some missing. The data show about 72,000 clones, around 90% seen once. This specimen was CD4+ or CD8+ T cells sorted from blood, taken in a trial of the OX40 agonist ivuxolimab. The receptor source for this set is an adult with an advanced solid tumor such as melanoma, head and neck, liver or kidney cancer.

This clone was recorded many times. CDR3 in DNA: TGTGCCAGCAGTGAACTAGGGCACAGCTCCTACAATGAGCAGTTCTTC. It translates to CASSELGHSSYNEQFF. The V call is TRBV2, the J call TRBJ2-1, with unresolved D. The germline V gene has CDR1 SNHLY and CDR2 FYNNEI. This CDR3 is 16 amino acids long. V lost 2 bases to trimming and J lost 0 bases, with 11 bases between them.

The CDR3 region is CASSVLGGKDTEAFF. CDR3 nucleotides: TGTGCCAGCAGCGTGCTTGGGGGTAAGGACACTGAAGCTTTCTTT. The rearrangement joins TRBV9 to TRBJ1-1, with D maybe TRBD1 (5 bases). The CDR3 is 15 residues long. From germline, CDR1 is SGDLS and CDR2 YYNGEE. The V end was cut by 2 bases, the J end by 3 bases, with 14 bases between.

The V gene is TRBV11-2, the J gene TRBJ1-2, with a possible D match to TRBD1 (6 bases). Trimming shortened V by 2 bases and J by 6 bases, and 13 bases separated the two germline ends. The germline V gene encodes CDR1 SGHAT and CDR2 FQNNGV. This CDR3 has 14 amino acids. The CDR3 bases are TGTGCCAGCAGCTTACAGGGGATAAGCAATGGCTACACCTTC. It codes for CASSLQGISNGYTF.

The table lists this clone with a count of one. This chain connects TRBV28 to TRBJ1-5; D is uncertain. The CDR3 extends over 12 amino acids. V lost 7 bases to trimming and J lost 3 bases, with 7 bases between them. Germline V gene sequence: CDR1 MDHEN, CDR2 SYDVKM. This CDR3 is CASNLVNQPQHF. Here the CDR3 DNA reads TGTGCCAGCAACTTAGTCAATCAGCCCCAGCATTTT.

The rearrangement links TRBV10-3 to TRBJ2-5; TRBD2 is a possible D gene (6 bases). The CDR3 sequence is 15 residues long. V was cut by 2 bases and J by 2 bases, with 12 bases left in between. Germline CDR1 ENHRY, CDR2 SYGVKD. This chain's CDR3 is CAISETLAIQETQYF. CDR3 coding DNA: TGTGCCATCAGTGAGACGCTAGCGATTCAAGAGACCCAGTACTTC.

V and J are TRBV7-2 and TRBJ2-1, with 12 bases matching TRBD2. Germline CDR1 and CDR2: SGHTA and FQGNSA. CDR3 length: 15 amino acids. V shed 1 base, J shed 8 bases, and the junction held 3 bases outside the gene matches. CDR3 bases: TGTGCCAGCAGCTTAGAACTAGCGGGAGGTTATGAGCAGTTCTTC. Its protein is CASSLELAGGYEQFF.

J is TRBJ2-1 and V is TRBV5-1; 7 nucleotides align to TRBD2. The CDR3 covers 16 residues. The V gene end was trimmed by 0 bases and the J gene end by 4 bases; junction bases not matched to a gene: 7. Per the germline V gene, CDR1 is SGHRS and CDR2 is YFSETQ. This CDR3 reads CASSLVLASGYNEQFF. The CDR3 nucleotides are TGCGCCAGCAGCTTGGTATTGGCTAGCGGTTACAATGAGCAGTTCTTC.

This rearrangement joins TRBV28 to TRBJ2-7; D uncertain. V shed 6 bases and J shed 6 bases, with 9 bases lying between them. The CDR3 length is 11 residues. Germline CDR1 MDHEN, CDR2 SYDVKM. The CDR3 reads CASRITGEQYF. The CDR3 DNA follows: TGTGCCAGCAGGATAACCGGCGAGCAGTACTTC.